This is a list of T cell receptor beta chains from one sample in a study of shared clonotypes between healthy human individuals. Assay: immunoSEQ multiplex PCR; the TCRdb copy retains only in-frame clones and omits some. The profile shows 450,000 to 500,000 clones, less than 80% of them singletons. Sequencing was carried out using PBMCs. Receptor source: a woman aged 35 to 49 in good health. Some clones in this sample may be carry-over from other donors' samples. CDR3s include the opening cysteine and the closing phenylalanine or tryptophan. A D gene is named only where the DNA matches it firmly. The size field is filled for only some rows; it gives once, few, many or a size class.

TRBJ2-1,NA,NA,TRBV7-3,TGTGCCAGCAGCCCCGGCCAATCCTACAATGAGCAGTTCTTC,CASSPGQSYNEQFF
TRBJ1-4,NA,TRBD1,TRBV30,TGTGCCTGGAGTAACCGGGGACAGGGGGCGGGAAAACTGTTTTTT,CAWSNRGQGAGKLFF
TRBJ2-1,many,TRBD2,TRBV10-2,TGCGCCAGCAGTGAGGCTAGCGGGAGCTTTGGCAATGAGCAGTTCTTC,CASSEASGSFGNEQFF
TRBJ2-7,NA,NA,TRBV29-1,TGCAGCGTTGAAGCGGTCGCCTCCTACGAGCAGTACTTC,CSVEAVASYEQYF
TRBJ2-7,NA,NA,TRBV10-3,TGTGCCAGCAGGGAGCTACGTCGGTTGGACGAGCAGTACTTC,CASRELRRLDEQYF
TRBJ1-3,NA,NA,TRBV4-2,TGTGCCAGCAGCCAAGATAGGGAAGCGGGAAACACCATATATTTT,CASSQDREAGNTIYF
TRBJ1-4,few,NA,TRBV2,TGTGCCAGCAGTGAAACTGGCGGGGGGCTGTCTAATGAAAAACTGTTTTTT,CASSETGGGLSNEKLFF
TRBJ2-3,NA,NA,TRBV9,TGTGCCAGCAGCGGAAGCGGGAGCACAGATACGCAGTATTTT,CASSGSGSTDTQYF
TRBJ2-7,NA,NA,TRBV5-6,TGTGCCAGCAGCCCCGGGACCGAAGTCTACGAGCAGTACTTC,CASSPGTEVYEQYF
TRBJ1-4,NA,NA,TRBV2,TGTGCCAGCAGTGGGGCGTATGGAGAACTGTTTTTT,CASSGAYGELFF
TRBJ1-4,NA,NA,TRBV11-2,TGTGCCAGCAGACTCCCGGGACGCGCTAATGAAAAACTGTTTTTT,CASRLPGRANEKLFF
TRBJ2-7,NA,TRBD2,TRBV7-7,TGTGCCAGCAGTCCCGCCGGGAGGGGCTACGAGCAGTACTTC,CASSPAGRGYEQYF
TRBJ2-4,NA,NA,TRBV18,TGTGCCAGCTCACCAGTAGTCAAAAACATTCAGTACTTC,CASSPVVKNIQYF
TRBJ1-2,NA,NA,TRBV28,TGTGCCAGCAGTACCCTAGCCGGGACGTTCTATGGCTACACCTTC,CASSTLAGTFYGYTF
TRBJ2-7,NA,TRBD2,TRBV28,TGTGCCAGCAGTCTTAGGGTGTTAGCGGGAGGAGTTATCTACGAGCAGTACTTC,CASSLRVLAGGVIYEQYF
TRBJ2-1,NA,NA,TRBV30,TGTGCCTGGGCCTCGGCCACACAGCAGTTCTTC,CAWASATQQFF
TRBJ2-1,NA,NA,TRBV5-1,TGCGCCAGCAGCGTAGACGTTGAGCAGTTCTTC,CASSVDVEQFF
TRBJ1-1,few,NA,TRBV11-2,TGTGCCAGCAGCCCCCACATGAACACTGAAGCTTTCTTT,CASSPHMNTEAFF
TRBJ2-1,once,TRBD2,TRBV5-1,TGCGCCAGCATTCTAGCGGGAGGGCCGGGTGAGCAGTTCTTC,CASILAGGPGEQFF
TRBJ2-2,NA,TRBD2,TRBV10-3,TGTGCCATCAGCTGGACTAGCGGGAGGGCCTTCGGCACCGGGGAGCTGTTTTTT,CAISWTSGRAFGTGELFF
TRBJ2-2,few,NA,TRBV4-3,TGCGCCAGCAGCAGCGGCGAGGACACCGGGGAGCTGTTTTTT,CASSSGEDTGELFF
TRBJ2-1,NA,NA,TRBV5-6,TGTGCCAGCAGCCGTAATACGGGACCACTCTACAATGAGCAGTTCTTC,CASSRNTGPLYNEQFF
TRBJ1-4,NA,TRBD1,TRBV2,TGTGCCAGCACCCTGGACAGGCGATCCGAAAAACTGTTTTTT,CASTLDRRSEKLFF
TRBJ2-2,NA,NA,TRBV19,TGTGCCAGTAGTATTGACCCGGGACTGCTGTCGGGGGAGCTGTTTTTT,CASSIDPGLLSGELFF
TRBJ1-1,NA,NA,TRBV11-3,TGTGCCAGCAGCTTACGACGGCTGAACACTGAAGCTTTCTTT,CASSLRRLNTEAFF
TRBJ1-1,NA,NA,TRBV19,TGTGCCAGTAGCGAAGCCAGACTGAACACTGAAGCTTTCTTT,CASSEARLNTEAFF
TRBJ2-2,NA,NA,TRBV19,TGTGCCAGTAGTACCCTACATCTTAGCGGCAACACCGGGGAGCTGTTTTTT,CASSTLHLSGNTGELFF
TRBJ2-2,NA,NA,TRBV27,TGTGCCAGCAGTTTACTATCCGGCCCCGGGGAGCTGTTTTTT,CASSLLSGPGELFF
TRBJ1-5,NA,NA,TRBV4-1,TGCGCCAGCAGCCAAGGGACCAACCCAAATCAGCCCCAGCATTTT,CASSQGTNPNQPQHF
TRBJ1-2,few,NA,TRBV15,TGTGCCACCAGCAGAGATCAGGGCGGCTACACCTTC,CATSRDQGGYTF
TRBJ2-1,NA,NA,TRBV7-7,TGTGCCAGCAGTCAACGCGAAACGACCTACAATGAGCAGTTCTTC,CASSQRETTYNEQFF
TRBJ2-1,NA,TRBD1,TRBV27,TGTGCCAGCAGGGGCCGGGACAGGGCCCCCCATGAGCAGTTCTTC,CASRGRDRAPHEQFF
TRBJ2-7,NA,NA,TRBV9,TGTGCCAGCAGCGCCTCTGGCCTCTCCTACGAGCAGTACTTC,CASSASGLSYEQYF
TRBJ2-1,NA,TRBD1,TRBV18,TGTGCCAGCTCCAAGACAGGGGGTCATGAGCAGTTCTTC,CASSKTGGHEQFF
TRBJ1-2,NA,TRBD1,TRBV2,TGTGCCAGAAATCGGGGGACAGGGGGCGCTGAATATGGCTACACCTTC,CARNRGTGGAEYGYTF
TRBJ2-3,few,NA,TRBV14,TGTGCCAGCAGCCCGGTTGGGTTAACCGATACGCAGTATTTT,CASSPVGLTDTQYF
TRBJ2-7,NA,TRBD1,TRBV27,TGTGCCAGCAGTCCGGGACAGTCTTACGAGCAGTACTTC,CASSPGQSYEQYF
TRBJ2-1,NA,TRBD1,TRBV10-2,TGCGCCAGCAGTCGGGACAGTACCTACAATGAGCAGTTCTTC,CASSRDSTYNEQFF
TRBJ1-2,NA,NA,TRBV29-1,TGCAGCGTTGAAGGGTGGACGGGCTATGGCTACACCTTC,CSVEGWTGYGYTF
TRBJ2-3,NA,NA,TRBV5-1,TGCGCCAGTAGGGACCTTAGCACAGATACGCAGTATTTT,CASRDLSTDTQYF
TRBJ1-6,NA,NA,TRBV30,TGTGCTTGGAGTGGGGGTATTACCGCTTCACCCCTCCACTTT,CAWSGGITASPLHF
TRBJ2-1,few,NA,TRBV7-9,TGTGCCAGCAGATTGGCGGGCGCGAGGGAGTATGAGCAGTTCTTC,CASRLAGAREYEQFF
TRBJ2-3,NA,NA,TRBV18,TGTGCCAGCTCACCAGCGGGCACAGATACGCAGTATTTT,CASSPAGTDTQYF
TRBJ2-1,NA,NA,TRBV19,TGTGCCAGTAGTATGAGGGCTAGCAGCTACAATGAGCAGTTCTTC,CASSMRASSYNEQFF
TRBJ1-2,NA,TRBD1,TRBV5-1,TGCGCCAGCAGCTCAGCCGGGACAGCTAACTATGGCTACACCTTC,CASSSAGTANYGYTF
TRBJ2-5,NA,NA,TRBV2,TGTGCCAGCAGTGGTGAAGTCCAAGAGACCCAGTACTTC,CASSGEVQETQYF
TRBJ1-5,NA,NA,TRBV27,TGTGCCAGCAGTTTATCGAACGGGGGGTACCAGCCCCAGCATTTT,CASSLSNGGYQPQHF
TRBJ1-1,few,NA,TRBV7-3,TGTGCCAGCAGCTTATACAGAAACACTGAAGCTTTCTTT,CASSLYRNTEAFF
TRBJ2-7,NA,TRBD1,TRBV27,TGTGCCAGCAGTTTGGGCAAATACGAACCGGGACAGAGCTCCTACGAGCAGTACTTC,CASSLGKYEPGQSSYEQYF
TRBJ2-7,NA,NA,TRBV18,TGTGCCAGCTCACCAGTAGCGACAGCTTACGAGCAGTACTTC,CASSPVATAYEQYF
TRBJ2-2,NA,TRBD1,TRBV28,TGTGCCAGCAGCCGACAGGGGGCGAGTTCCGGGGAGCTGTTTTTT,CASSRQGASSGELFF
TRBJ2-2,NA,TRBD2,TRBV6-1,TGTGCCAGCTGGGGACTAGCGGGAGTCGGGGAGCTGTTTTTT,CASWGLAGVGELFF
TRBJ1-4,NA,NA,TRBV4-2,TGTGCCAGCAGCCAAGTAAGCAGGGTAGAAGAAAAACTGTTTTTT,CASSQVSRVEEKLFF